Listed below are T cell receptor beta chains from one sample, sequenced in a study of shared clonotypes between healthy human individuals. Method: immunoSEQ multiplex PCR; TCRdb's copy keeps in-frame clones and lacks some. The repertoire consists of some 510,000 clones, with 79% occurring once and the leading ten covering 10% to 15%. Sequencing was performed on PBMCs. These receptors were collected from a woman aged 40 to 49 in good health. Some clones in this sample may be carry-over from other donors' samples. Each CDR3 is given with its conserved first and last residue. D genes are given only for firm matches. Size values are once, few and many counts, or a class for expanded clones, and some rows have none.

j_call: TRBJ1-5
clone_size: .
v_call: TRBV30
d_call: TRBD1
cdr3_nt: TGTGCCTGGAGTGTCACAGAAGGGACAGATAATCAGCCCCAGCATTTT
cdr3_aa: CAWSVTEGTDNQPQHF

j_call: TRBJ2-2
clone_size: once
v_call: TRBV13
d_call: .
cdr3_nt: TGTGCCAGCACAGCGGAGAACACCGGGGAGCTGTTTTTT
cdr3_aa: CASTAENTGELFF

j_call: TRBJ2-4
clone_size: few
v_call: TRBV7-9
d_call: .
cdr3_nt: TGTGCCAGCAGCGCCACTAGCGGACAGGGGGCCAAAAACATTCAGTACTTC
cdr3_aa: CASSATSGQGAKNIQYF

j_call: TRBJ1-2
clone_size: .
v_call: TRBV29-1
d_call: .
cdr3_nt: TGCAGCGTTGTCGCAGGGGATTACTATGGCTACACCTTC
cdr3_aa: CSVVAGDYYGYTF

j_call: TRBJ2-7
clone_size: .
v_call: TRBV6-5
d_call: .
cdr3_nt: TGTGCCAGCAGTTACGGGGGTTTGAACGAGCAGTACTTC
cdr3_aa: CASSYGGLNEQYF

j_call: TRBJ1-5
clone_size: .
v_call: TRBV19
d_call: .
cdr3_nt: TGTGCCAGTAGTAGGACGGTTGGGCAGGGCCTGGCTAGGCAGCCCCAGCATTTT
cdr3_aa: CASSRTVGQGLARQPQHF

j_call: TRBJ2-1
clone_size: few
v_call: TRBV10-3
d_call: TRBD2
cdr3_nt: TGTGCCATCAGCCCCTCCCTAGCGGGTGGACTCAATGAGCAGTTCTTC
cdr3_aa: CAISPSLAGGLNEQFF

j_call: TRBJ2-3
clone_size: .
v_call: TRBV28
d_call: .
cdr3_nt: TGTGCCAGCAGTCACTTTCCAGGGACCTCTAGCACAGATACGCAGTATTTT
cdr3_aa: CASSHFPGTSSTDTQYF

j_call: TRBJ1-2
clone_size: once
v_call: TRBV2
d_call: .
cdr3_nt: TGTGCCAGCAGTGGGGACGTTAAGGACTATGGCTACACCTTC
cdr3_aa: CASSGDVKDYGYTF

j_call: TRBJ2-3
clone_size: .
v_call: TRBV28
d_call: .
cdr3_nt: TGTGCCAGCAGTTTAGGTGGGGGCACAGATACGCAGTATTTT
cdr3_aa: CASSLGGGTDTQYF

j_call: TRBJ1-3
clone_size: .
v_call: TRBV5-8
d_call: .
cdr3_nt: TGTGCCAGCAGCTTGGGCGCGGGGATTGGAAACACCATATATTTT
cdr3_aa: CASSLGAGIGNTIYF

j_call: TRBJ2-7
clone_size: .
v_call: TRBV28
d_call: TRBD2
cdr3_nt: TGTGCCAGCAGTACCCCCTCTAGCGGGAGGGCCTACGAGCAGTACTTC
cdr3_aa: CASSTPSSGRAYEQYF

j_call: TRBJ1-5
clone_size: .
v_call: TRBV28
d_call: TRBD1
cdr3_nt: TGTGCCAGCAAGGAGACAGGGGGCTGGCAGCCCCAGCATTTT
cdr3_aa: CASKETGGWQPQHF

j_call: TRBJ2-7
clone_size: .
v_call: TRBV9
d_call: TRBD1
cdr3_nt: TGTGCCAGCAGCGGAGGAACAGGGGGATTCTACGAGCAGTACTTC
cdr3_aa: CASSGGTGGFYEQYF

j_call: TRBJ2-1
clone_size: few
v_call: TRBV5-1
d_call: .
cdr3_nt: TGCGCCAGCTGCCCCTTGGGGGCCAACTACAATGAGCAGTTCTTC
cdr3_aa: CASCPLGANYNEQFF

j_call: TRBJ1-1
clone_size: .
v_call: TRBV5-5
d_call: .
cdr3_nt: TGTGCCAGCAGCTTGTACGTTTCACTGAACACTGAAGCTTTCTTT
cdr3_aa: CASSLYVSLNTEAFF

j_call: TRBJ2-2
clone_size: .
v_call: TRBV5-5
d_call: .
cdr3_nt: TGTGCCAGCAGCCGGTCGGGACCGCGGGGTGGGAACGGGGAGCTGTTTTTT
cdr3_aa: CASSRSGPRGGNGELFF

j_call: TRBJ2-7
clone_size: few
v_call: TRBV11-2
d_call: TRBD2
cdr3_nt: TGTGCCAGCAGCTCCCCACCCACTCTAGCGGGTCGCTCCTACGAGCAGTACTTC
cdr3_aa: CASSSPPTLAGRSYEQYF

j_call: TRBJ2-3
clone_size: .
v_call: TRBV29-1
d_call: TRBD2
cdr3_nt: TGCAGCCAAACCCAGGGACTAGCGGCAGACGAGACCGCAAATACGCAGTATTTT
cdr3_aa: CSQTQGLAADETANTQYF

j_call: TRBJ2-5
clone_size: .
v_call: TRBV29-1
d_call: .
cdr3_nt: TGCAGCGTTGAAGATGGGGCGGGACCACAAGAGACCCAGTACTTC
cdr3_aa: CSVEDGAGPQETQYF

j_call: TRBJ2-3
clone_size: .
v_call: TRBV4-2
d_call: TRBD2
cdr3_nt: TGTGCCAGCAGCCAAGAGTTAGCGGGTGGCACAGATACGCAGTATTTT
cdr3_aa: CASSQELAGGTDTQYF

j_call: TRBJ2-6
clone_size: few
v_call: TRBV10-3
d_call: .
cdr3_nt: TGTGCCATCAGTCCGGGGGCACCCGGGGCCAACGTCCTGACTTTC
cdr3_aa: CAISPGAPGANVLTF

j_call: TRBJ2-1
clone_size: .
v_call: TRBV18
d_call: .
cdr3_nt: TGTGCCAGCTCACCAATAAGGGTGGGCGGCAATGAGCAGTTCTTC
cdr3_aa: CASSPIRVGGNEQFF

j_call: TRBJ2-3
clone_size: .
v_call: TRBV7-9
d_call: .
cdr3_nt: TGTGCCAGCAGCTTAGCGGGGTATACGCAGTATTTT
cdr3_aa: CASSLAGYTQYF

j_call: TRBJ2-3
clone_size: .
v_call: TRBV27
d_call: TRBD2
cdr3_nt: TGTGCCAGCAGTGACCGTCCTAGCGGGAGCGTCCCAGATACGCAGTATTTT
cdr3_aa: CASSDRPSGSVPDTQYF

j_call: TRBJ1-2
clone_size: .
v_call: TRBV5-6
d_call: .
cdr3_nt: TGTGCCAGCAGCTTGGGCAGGACCTCCTATGGCTACACCTTC
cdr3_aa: CASSLGRTSYGYTF

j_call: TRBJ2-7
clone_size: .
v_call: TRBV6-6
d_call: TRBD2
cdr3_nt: TGTGCCAGCAGCCCCGGGACTACTGGGTCAGAGCAGTACTTC
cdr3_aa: CASSPGTTGSEQYF

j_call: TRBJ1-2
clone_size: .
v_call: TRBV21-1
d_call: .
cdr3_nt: TGTGCCAGCAGCAACTCGAAGGGCTGGTATGGCTACACCTTC
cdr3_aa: CASSNSKGWYGYTF

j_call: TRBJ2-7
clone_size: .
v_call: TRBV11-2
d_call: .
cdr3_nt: TGTGCCAGCAGCTTTTCTTACGAGCAGTACTTC
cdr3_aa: CASSFSYEQYF

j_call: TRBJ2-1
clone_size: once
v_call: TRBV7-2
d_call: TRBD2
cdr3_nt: TGTGCCAGCAGAAGGACTAGCGGAACCTACAATGAGCAGTTCTTC
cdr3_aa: CASRRTSGTYNEQFF

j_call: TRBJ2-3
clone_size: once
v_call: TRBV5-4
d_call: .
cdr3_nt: TGTGCCAGCCAAGTAGCGGCTCTCACAGATACGCAGTATTTT
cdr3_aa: CASQVAALTDTQYF

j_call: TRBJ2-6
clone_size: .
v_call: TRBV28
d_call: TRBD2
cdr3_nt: TGTGCCAGCAGTCCACCGGGACTAGCGATCAGCTCTGGGGCCAACGTCCTGACTTTC
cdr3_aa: CASSPPGLAISSGANVLTF

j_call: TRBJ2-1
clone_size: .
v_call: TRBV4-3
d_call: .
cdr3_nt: TGCGCCAGCAGCCGCTCCTCTGGTTCGGGTGTGCAGTTCTTC
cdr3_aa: CASSRSSGSGVQFF

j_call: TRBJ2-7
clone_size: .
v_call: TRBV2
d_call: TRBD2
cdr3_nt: TGTGCCAGCACCTCCGGGAGGCTAGCGGGAGATTCCCACGAGCAGTACTTC
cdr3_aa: CASTSGRLAGDSHEQYF

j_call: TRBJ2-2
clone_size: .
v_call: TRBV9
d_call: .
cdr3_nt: TGTGCCAGCAGCGTAGACACGAACACCGGGGAGCTGTTTTTT
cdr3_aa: CASSVDTNTGELFF

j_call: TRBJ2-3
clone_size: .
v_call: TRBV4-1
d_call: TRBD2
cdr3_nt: TGCGCCAGCAGCCAGGTAGCGGGAGAAGCAGATACGCAGTATTTT
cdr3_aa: CASSQVAGEADTQYF

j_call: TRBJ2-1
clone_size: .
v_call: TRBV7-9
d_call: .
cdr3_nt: TGTGCCAGCAGCCCCTCAAGCTCCTACAATGAGCAGTTCTTC
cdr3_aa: CASSPSSSYNEQFF

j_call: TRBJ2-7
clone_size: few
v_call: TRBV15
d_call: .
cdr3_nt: TGTGCCACCAGCAGAGATCGAAGCGGTAGGCGCGAGCAGTACTTC
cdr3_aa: CATSRDRSGRREQYF

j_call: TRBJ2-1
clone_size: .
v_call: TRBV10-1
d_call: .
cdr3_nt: TGCGCCAGCAGTGAGTACAGGGTCTATGAGCAGTTCTTC
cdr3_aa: CASSEYRVYEQFF

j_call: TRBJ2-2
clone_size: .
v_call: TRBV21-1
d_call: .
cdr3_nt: TGTGCCAGCAGCATGGTTCGGCAGCTCACCGGGGAGCTGTTTTTT
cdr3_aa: CASSMVRQLTGELFF

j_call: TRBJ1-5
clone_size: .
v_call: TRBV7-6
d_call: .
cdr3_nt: TGTGCCAGCAGCTTACTGTCAGGGTTAAATCAGCCCCAGCATTTT
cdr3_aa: CASSLLSGLNQPQHF

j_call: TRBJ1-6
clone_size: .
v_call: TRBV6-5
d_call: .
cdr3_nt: TGTGCCAGCAGCCGAGGGGCCGTTGGCAATTCACCCCTCCACTTT
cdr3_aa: CASSRGAVGNSPLHF

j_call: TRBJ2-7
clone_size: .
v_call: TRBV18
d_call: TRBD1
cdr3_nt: TGTGCCAGCTCACCTGGGGGGACAGGGAACGAGCAGTACTTC
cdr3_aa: CASSPGGTGNEQYF

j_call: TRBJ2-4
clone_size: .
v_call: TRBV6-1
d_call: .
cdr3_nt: TGTGCCAGCAAAGAAGAGGGGTCAGCGTACTTC
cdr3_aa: CASKEEGSAYF